This T cell receptor beta chain comes out of a study of molecular identifiers for immune sequencing clone quantification. TCRdb redid the calling of the PCR reads with MiXCR, one entry per CDR3 protein. In the table there are around 460,000 distinct CDR3 sequences, over 20% of which are singletons. V dropped 0 bases and J dropped 4 bases, with 9 bases sitting between them. The CDR3 runs to 14 residues. In germline, CDR1 is LNHDA, CDR2 SQIVND (reference sequence). This clonotype was picked up many times. The chain employs TRBV19 and TRBJ1-1; a possible D gene is TRBD1 (6 bases). The sample consisted of naive CD8+ T cells from blood, with Jurkat cell RNA spiked in. Regarding subset: FACS-sorted CD8+CD4-CCR7+CD45RA+ naive T cells. The receptor comes from a human donor in good health. Some libraries in this study had Jurkat cell RNA spiked in. For the CDR3, the DNA is TGTGCCAGTAGTATAGATCCAGGGGTCACTGAAGCTTTCTTT. Amino acid sequence: CASSIDPGVTEAFF.